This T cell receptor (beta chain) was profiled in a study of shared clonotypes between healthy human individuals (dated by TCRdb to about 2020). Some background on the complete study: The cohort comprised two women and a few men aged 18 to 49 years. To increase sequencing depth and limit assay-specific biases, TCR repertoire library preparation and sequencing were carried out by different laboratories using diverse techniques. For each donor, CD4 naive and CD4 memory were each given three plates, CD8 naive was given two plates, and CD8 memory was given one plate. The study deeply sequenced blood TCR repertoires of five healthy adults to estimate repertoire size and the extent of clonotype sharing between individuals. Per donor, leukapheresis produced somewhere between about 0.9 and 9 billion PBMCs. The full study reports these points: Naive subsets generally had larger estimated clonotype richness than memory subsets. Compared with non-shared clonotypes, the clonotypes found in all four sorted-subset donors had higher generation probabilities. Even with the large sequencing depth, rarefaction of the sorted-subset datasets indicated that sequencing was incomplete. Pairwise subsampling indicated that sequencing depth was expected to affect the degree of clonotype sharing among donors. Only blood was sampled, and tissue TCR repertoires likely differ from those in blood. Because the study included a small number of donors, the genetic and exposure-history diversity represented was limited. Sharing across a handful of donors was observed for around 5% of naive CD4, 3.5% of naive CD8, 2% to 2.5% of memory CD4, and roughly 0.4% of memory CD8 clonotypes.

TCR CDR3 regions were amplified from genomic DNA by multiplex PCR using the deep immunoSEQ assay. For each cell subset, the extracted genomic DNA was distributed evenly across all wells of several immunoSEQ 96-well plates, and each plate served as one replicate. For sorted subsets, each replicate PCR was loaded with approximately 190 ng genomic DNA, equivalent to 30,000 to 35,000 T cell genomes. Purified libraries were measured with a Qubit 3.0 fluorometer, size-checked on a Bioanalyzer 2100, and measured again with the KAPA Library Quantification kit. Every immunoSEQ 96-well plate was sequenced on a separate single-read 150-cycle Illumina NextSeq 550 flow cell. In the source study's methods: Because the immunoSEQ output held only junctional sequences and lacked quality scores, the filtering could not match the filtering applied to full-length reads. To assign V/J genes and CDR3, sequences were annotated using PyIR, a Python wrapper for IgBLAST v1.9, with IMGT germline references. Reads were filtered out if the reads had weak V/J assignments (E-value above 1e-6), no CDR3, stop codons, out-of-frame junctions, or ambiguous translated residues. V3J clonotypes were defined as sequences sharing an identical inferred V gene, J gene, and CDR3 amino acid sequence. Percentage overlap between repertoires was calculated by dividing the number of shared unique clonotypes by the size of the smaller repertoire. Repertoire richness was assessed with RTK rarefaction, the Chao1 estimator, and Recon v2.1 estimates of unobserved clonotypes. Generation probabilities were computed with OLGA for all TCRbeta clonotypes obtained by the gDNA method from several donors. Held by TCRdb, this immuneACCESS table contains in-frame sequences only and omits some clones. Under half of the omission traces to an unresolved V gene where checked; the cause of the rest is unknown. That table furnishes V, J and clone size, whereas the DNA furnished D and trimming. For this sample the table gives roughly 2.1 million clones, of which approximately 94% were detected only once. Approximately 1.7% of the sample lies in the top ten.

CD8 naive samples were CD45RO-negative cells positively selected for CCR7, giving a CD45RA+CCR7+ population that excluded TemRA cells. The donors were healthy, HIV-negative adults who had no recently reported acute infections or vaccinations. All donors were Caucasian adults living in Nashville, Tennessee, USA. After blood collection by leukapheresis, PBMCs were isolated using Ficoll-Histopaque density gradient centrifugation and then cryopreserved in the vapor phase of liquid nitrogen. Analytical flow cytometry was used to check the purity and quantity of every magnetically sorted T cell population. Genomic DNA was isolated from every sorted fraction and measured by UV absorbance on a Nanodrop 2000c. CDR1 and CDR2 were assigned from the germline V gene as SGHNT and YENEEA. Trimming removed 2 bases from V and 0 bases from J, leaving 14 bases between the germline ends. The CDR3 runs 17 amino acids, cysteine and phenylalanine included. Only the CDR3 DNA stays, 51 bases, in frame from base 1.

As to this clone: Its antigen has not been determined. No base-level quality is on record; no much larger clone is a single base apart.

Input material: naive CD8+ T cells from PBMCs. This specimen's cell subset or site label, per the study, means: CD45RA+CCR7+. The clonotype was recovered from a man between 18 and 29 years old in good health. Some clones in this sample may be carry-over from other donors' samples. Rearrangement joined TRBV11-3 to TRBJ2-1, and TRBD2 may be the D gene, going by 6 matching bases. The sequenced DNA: TGTGCCAGCAGCTTATTTAAAGGAGGGGCCTCCTACAATGAGCAGTTCTTC. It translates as CASSLFKGGASYNEQFF.